The 25 T cell receptor beta chains below were found in one sample sequenced in a study of immune evolution from preneoplasia to lung adenocarcinoma. Some clones are missing from TCRdb's copy, which holds only in-frame ones; the method was immunoSEQ multiplex PCR. The table has several thousand clones, roughly three quarters seen once. Specimen: FFPE invasive lung adenocarcinoma tissue. These TCRs come from a person between 45 and 65 years old with lung adenocarcinoma.

The chain uses TRBV11-2 and TRBJ2-7; a possible D gene is TRBD1 (5 bases). Germline V gene lookup returns CDR1 SGHAT and CDR2 FQNNGV. With 5 bases removed from V and 3 bases from J, the gap between germline ends came to 11 bases. The CDR3 totals 13 residues. The CDR3 reads CASSTPGFYEQYF. CDR3 bases: TGTGCCAGCAGCACCCCAGGGTTCTACGAGCAGTACTTC.

The chain uses TRBV7-9 and TRBJ2-5, with D unclear. Per germline, CDR1 SEHNR and CDR2 FQNEAQ (reference sequence). Deletions cut 1 base from V and 2 bases from J, with 5 bases between. The CDR3 sequence is 13 residues long. Here the CDR3 DNA reads TGTGCCAGCAGCTTAGTCGGGCAAGAGACCCAGTACTTC. Translating it yields CASSLVGQETQYF.

The V gene is TRBV7-9, the J gene TRBJ2-7; 8 positions match TRBD1. This CDR3 spans 13 amino acids. V gave up 4 bases and J gave up 13 bases; unmatched junction bases: 12. Germline V gene sequence: CDR1 SEHNR, CDR2 FQNEAQ (reference sequence). The DNA for the CDR3 is TGTGCCAGCAGCTCGGGACAGGAAGGGGCCGGATACTTC. Its protein is CASSSGQEGAGYF. The entire variable domain, with the rest obtained from reference TRBV7-9 and TRBJ2-7, is as follows: DTGVSQNPRHKITKRGQNVTFRCDPISEHNRLYWYRQTLGQGPEFLTYFQNEAQLEKSRLLSDRFSAERPKGSFSTLEIQRTEQGDSAMYLCASSSGQEGAGYFGPGTRLTVT.

This clone was seen a few times. The rearrangement links TRBV19 to TRBJ1-2, with no clear D. V lost 3 bases, J lost 0 bases, and 14 bases lay in between. The CDR3 runs to 16 residues. From germline, CDR1 is LNHDA and CDR2 SQIVND (reference sequence). CDR3 amino acids: CASSIYAASSNYGYTF. CDR3 in DNA: TGTGCCAGTAGTATCTATGCGGCCAGCTCTAACTATGGCTACACCTTC.

The chain joins TRBV5-8 to TRBJ2-5; a weak D match, TRBD1 (6 bases). The V end lost 0 bases, the J end lost 6 bases, and 12 bases lay between the germline ends. The CDR3 runs 14 residues. CDR1 SGHTS and CDR2 YDEGEE come from the germline V gene. For the CDR3, the DNA is TGTGCCAGCAGCTTGGATACAGGGTGGAAGACCCAGTACTTC. Its protein product is CASSLDTGWKTQYF. The whole variable domain, remainder taken from reference TRBV5-8 and TRBJ2-5, is EAGVTQSPTHLIKTRGQQATLRCSPISGHTSVYWYQQALGLGLQFLLWYDEGEERNRGNFPPRFSGRQFPNYSSELNVNALELEDSALYLCASSLDTGWKTQYFGPGTRLLVL.

The chain joins TRBV18 to TRBJ2-7; 7 bases fit TRBD2. Germline V CDR1 and CDR2: KGHSH, LQKENI. V trimming: 3 bases; J trimming: 0 bases; junction bases outside the gene matches: 8. The length of the CDR3 is 16 residues. The DNA of the CDR3 is TGTGCCAGCTCACCCCCGCGGGGGACCTACTCCTACGAGCAGTACTTC. This encodes CASSPPRGTYSYEQYF.

The gene calls are TRBV6-6 and TRBJ1-5; D uncertain. Trimming shortened V by 4 bases and J by 0 bases, and 10 bases separated the two germline ends. The CDR3 runs to 15 residues. The V gene's germline CDR1 is MNHNY and CDR2 SVGAGI (reference sequence). CDR3 nucleotide sequence: TGTGCCAGCAGTTTCCAGGACTCTAGCAATCAGCCCCAGCATTTT. Translating it yields CASSFQDSSNQPQHF.

J is TRBJ1-2 and V is TRBV4-1; TRBD1 might be the D (5 bases). With 1 base removed from V and 2 bases from J, the gap between germline ends came to 11 bases. This CDR3 has 15 amino acids. The germline CDR1 and CDR2 sequences are MGHRA and YSYEKL. The CDR3 sequence: CASSQGPGPNYGYTF. In DNA form, the CDR3 reads TGCGCCAGCAGCCAAGGGCCAGGGCCCAACTATGGCTACACCTTC.

The rearrangement links TRBV28 to TRBJ2-1, with a weak D call TRBD2 (7 bases). CDR3 size: 16 residues. Germline assignment: CDR1 MDHEN and CDR2 SYDVKM. V lost 6 bases, J lost 8 bases, and 23 bases lay in between. The CDR3 sequence: CASRGGGDDGGHEQFF. The CDR3 nucleotides read TGTGCCAGCAGGGGAGGGGGAGACGACGGAGGCCATGAGCAGTTCTTC.

The V gene is TRBV11-2, the J gene TRBJ2-5, with D possibly being TRBD1 (5 bases). This CDR3 is built from 15 residues. The V end lost 1 base, the J end lost 5 bases, and 14 bases lay between the germline ends. Germline V gives CDR1 SGHAT, CDR2 FQNNGV. CDR3 bases: TGTGCCAGCAGCTTAGCAGGAACCAAGGGGGAGACCCAGTACTTC. It encodes CASSLAGTKGETQYF.

This clone has just a few counts. The genes are TRBV6-1 and TRBJ1-1; D is unresolved. Germline V lookup: CDR1 MNHNS, CDR2 SASEGT. This CDR3 comprises 13 residues. V was cut by 4 bases and J by 0 bases, with 6 bases left in between. The DNA for the CDR3 is TGTGCCAGCAGTGCCAGCTTGAACACTGAAGCTTTCTTT. Its protein is CASSASLNTEAFF.

The CDR3 nucleotides read TGTGCCAGCAGGCTGTCGAGTTCCAACACCGGGGAGCTGTTTTTT. The encoded protein is CASRLSSSNTGELFF. This rearrangement joins TRBV7-2 to TRBJ2-2; D is undetermined. This CDR3 spans 15 amino acids. Trimming pared 6 bases from V and 2 bases from J, leaving 13 bases between. Germline V gives CDR1 SGHTA, CDR2 FQGNSA.

This clone appeared a few times. The rearrangement links TRBV9 to TRBJ2-1; 10 bases map to TRBD2. CDR3 length equals 16 residues. Trimming took 4 bases from V and 6 from J; bases not matched to a gene: 10. Germline-derived CDR1 and CDR2 are SGDLS and YYNGEE. The CDR3 coding sequence is TGTGCCAGCAGCCCCCGGGTAGCGGGAGGTTCCAATGAGCAGTTCTTC. Translating gives CASSPRVAGGSNEQFF.

This clone has only a few counts. The J gene is TRBJ2-2, the V gene TRBV6-5; D gene unclear. Germline values: CDR1 MNHEY, CDR2 SVGAGI. Between the trimmed V and J ends, which lost 4 bases and 7 bases, there was a span of 10 bases. The CDR3 runs to 13 residues. The CDR3 bases are TGTGCCAGCAGTTTCAAGGCAGGCGGGGAGCTGTTTTTT. It codes for CASSFKAGGELFF.

The chain links TRBV29-1 to TRBJ1-1, with unresolved D. V lost 7 bases and J 0 bases, leaving 12 bases between the germline ends. Germline V lookup: CDR1 SQVTM, CDR2 ANQGSEA. The CDR3 spans 13 residues. CDR3 sequence (DNA): TGCAGCGGGGCGACATCTATGAACACTGAAGCTTTCTTT. The encoded protein is CSGATSMNTEAFF.

This chain uses TRBV7-9 with TRBJ2-7; D unresolved. The CDR3 loop spans 13 amino acids. CDR1 and CDR2 from the germline V gene are SEHNR and FQNEAQ (reference sequence). V lost 4 bases and J 3 bases, leaving 10 bases between the germline ends. The CDR3 sequence: CASSSTENYEQYF. The CDR3 DNA reads as TGTGCCAGCAGCTCCACAGAGAACTACGAGCAGTACTTC.

The chain recombines TRBV7-9 with TRBJ2-3; D may be TRBD1 or TRBD2 (6 bases each). The germline gives CDR1 SEHNR, CDR2 FQNEAQ (reference sequence). V was cut by 7 bases and J by 0 bases, with 14 bases left in between. This CDR3 contains 15 residues. The CDR3 region is CASTLPGASTDTQYF. Here the CDR3 DNA reads TGTGCCAGCACCCTACCGGGGGCTAGCACAGATACGCAGTATTTT.

V and J are TRBV7-9 and TRBJ2-1; the match to TRBD2 covers 13 bases. Trimming at V came to 6 bases and at J to 9 bases, leaving 8 bases not matched to a gene. Germline CDR1 and CDR2: SEHNR and FQNEAQ (reference sequence). This CDR3 comprises 15 residues. The CDR3 nucleotides are TGTGCCAGCAGACCGAGGACTAGCGGGAGTGGTGAGCAGTTCTTC. Protein product: CASRPRTSGSGEQFF. Full variable domain (remainder filled in from reference TRBV7-9 and TRBJ2-1): DTGVSQNPRHKITKRGQNVTFRCDPISEHNRLYWYRQTLGQGPEFLTYFQNEAQLEKSRLLSDRFSAERPKGSFSTLEIQRTEQGDSAMYLCASRPRTSGSGEQFFGPGTRLTVL.

The CDR3 DNA follows: TGTGCCAGTAGTATCGAGGGGAACACTGAAGCTTTCTTT. Amino acids: CASSIEGNTEAFF. This rearrangement joins TRBV19 to TRBJ1-1; no clear D. The V end lost 3 bases, the J end lost 1 base, and 6 bases lay between the germline ends. This CDR3 region has 13 residues. Per the germline V gene, CDR1 is LNHDA and CDR2 is SQIVND (reference sequence).

The rearrangement joins TRBV5-1 to TRBJ2-1; 9 positions match TRBD1. CDR3 size: 14 residues. V lost 4 bases to trimming and J lost 5 bases; unmatched junction nucleotides: 4. CDR1 is SGHRS, CDR2 YFSETQ, per germline. The CDR3 sequence is CASSPRTGDNEQFF. The CDR3 DNA follows: TGCGCCAGCAGCCCGAGGACAGGGGACAATGAGCAGTTCTTC.

The V call is TRBV11-1, the J call TRBJ1-1; D is unresolved. Germline V lookup: CDR1 SGHAT, CDR2 FQDESV (reference sequence). The CDR3 runs 13 residues. V dropped 3 bases and J dropped 0 bases, with 5 bases sitting between them. CDR3 DNA: TGTGCCAGCAGCTTGAGACTGAACACTGAAGCTTTCTTT. It is translated as CASSLRLNTEAFF.

In this sample, this clone turned up once. This chain uses TRBV19 with TRBJ2-2, with D perhaps TRBD1 (6 bases). Germline V CDR1 and CDR2: LNHDA, SQIVND (reference sequence). The CDR3 contains 15 residues. Trimming removed 4 bases at V and 1 base at J, with 10 bases between. CDR3 amino acids: CASSRQDLNTGELFF. DNA for the CDR3: TGTGCCAGTAGTAGACAGGATCTGAACACCGGGGAGCTGTTTTTT.

This clone was detected once. The chain uses TRBV27 and TRBJ2-7; possible D gene TRBD1, 6 bases. Germline assignment: CDR1 MNHEY and CDR2 SMNVEV (reference sequence). V lost 5 bases to trimming and J lost 5 bases, with 22 bases between them. The CDR3 has 16 residues. Here the CDR3 DNA reads TGTGCCAGCAGTCAAATTCCCCTAAACAGGGTTCACGAGCAGTACTTC. Its protein product is CASSQIPLNRVHEQYF.

CDR3 sequence: CASSLVEDRDLEQYF. As DNA, the CDR3 is TGCGCCAGCAGCTTGGTAGAGGACAGGGACCTCGAGCAGTACTTC. The rearrangement uses TRBV5-1 and TRBJ2-7; TRBD1 matches at 8 bases. This CDR3 has 15 amino acids. CDR1 and CDR2 from the germline V gene are SGHRS and YFSETQ. Trimming cost V 0 bases and J 6 bases; bases outside gene matches: 8. The complete variable domain, with remaining parts taken from reference TRBV5-1 and TRBJ2-7, reads KAGVTQTPRYLIKTRGQQVTLSCSPISGHRSVSWYQQTPGQGLQFLFEYFSETQRNKGNFPGRFSGRQFSNSRSEMNVSTLELGDSALYLCASSLVEDRDLEQYFGPGTRLTVT.

This clone was observed once. This chain joins TRBV7-9 and TRBJ2-1; D ambiguous. Germline-derived CDR1 and CDR2 are SEHNR and FQNEAQ (reference sequence). The CDR3 consists of 13 residues. Trimming stripped 1 base from V and 2 bases from J, with 3 bases between. For the CDR3, the DNA is TGTGCCAGCAGCTTAGTGCCCTACAATGAGCAGTTCTTC. Its protein is CASSLVPYNEQFF.